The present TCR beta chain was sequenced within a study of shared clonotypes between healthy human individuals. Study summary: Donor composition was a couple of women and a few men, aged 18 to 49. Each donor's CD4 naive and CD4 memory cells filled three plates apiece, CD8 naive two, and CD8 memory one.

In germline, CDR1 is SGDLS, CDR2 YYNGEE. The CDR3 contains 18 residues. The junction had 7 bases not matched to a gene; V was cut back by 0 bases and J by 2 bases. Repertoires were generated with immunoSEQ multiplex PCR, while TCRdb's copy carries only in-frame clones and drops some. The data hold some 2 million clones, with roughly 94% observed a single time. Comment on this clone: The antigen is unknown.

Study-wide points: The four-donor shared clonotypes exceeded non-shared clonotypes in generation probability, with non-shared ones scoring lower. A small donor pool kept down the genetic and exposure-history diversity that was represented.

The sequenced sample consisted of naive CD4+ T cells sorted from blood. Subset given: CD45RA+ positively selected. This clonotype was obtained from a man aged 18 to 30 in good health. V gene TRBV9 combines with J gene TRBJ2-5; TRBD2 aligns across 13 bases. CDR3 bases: TGTGCCAGCAGCGTAGGAATACCACTAGCGGGGGGGCAAGAGACCCAGTACTTC. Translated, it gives CASSVGIPLAGGQETQYF.